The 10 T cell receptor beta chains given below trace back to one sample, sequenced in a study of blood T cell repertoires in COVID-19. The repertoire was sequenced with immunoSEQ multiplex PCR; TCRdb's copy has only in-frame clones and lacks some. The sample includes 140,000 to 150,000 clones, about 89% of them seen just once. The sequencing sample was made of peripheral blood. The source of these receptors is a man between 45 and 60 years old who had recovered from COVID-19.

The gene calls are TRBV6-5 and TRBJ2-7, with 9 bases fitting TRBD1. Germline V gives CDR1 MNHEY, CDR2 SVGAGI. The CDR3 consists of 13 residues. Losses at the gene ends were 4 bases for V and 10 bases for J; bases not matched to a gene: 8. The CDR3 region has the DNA TGTGCCAGCAGTTTATCCGGGACAGGGTTACAGTACTTC. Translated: CASSLSGTGLQYF.

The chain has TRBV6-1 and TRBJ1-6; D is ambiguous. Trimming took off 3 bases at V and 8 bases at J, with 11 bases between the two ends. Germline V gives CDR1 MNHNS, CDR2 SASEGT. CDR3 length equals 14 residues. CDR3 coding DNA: TGTGCCAGCAGTGACAGGTCCGGGGATTCACCCCTCCACTTT. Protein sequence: CASSDRSGDSPLHF.

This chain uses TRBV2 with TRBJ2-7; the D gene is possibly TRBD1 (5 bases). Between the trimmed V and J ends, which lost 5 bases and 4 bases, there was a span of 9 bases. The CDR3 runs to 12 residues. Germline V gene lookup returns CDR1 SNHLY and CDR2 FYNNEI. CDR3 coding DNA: TGTGCCAGCAGTCAGGACATTTACGAGCAGTACTTC. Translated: CASSQDIYEQYF.

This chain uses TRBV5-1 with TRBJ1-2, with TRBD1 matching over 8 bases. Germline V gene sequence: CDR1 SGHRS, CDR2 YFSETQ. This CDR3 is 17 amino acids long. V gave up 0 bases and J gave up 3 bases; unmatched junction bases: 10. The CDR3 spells CASSLGTGSLPYYGYTF. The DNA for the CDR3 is TGCGCCAGCAGCTTGGGGACAGGGTCTCTCCCGTACTATGGCTACACCTTC.

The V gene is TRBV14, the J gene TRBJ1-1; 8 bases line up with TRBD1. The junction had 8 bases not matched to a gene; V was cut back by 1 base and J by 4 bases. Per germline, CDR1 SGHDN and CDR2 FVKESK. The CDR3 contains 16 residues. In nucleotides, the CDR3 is TGTGCCAGCAGCCAAGCGGGGACAGGTCCGGCCACTGAAGCTTTCTTT. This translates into CASSQAGTGPATEAFF.

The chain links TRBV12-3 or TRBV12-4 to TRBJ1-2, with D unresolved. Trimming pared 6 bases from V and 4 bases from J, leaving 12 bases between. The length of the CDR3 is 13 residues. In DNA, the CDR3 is TGTGCCAGCAGCAAAGACGGAGCCTATGGCTACACCTTC. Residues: CASSKDGAYGYTF.

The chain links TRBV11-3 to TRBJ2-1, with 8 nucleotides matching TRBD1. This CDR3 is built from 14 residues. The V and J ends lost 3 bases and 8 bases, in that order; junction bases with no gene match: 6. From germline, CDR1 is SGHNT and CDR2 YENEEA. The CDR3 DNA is TGTGCCAGCAGCTTGGGACAGGACCTTGATGAGCAGTTCTTC. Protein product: CASSLGQDLDEQFF.

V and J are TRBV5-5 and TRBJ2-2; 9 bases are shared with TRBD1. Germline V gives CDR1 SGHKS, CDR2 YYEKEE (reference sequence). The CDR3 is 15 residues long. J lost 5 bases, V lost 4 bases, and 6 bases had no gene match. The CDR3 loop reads CASSQGDRETGELFF. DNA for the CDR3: TGTGCCAGCAGCCAAGGGGACAGGGAAACCGGGGAGCTGTTTTTT. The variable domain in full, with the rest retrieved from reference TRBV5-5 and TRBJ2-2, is DAGVTQSPTHLIKTRGQQVTLRCSPISGHKSVSWYQQVLGQGPQFIFQYYEKEERGRGNFPDRFSARQFPNYSSELNVNALLLGDSALYLCASSQGDRETGELFFGEGSRLTVL.

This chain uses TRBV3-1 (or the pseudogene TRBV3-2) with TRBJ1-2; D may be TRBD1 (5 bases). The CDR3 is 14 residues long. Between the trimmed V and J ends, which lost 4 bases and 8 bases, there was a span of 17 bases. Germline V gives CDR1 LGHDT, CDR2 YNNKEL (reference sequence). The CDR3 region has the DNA TGTGCCAGCAGCCTTCGGGACTCGGGCGTGGGCTACACCTTC. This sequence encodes CASSLRDSGVGYTF.

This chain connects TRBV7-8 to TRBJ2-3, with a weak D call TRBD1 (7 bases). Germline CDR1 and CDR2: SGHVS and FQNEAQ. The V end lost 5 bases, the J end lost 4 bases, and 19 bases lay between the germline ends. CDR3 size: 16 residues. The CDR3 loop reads CASSRSTGRRADTQYF. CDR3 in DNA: TGTGCCAGCAGCCGGTCGACAGGGAGGCGTGCAGATACGCAGTATTTT.